This T cell receptor beta chain stems from a study of control samples from healthy donors and cancer patients. Clones were read by immunoSEQ multiplex PCR, and TCRdb kept only the in-frame ones, dropping some. The sample yields about 120,000 clones, around 91% seen once. From germline, CDR1 is MDHEN and CDR2 SYDVKM. The CDR3 covers 12 residues. The J segment lost 13 bases and the V segment lost 7 bases, leaving 10 bases of the junction unmatched. The rearrangement uses TRBV28 and TRBJ1-2, with 9 nucleotides matching TRBD1. The clonotype originates from a woman aged 45-59 years with colorectal cancer. Sequenced input: PBMCs. The CDR3 is CASTSGTGKITF. As DNA, the CDR3 is TGTGCCAGCACCTCCGGGACAGGGAAGATCACCTTC.